The rows below give T cell receptor beta chains drawn from one sample of a study of T-cell memory formation after mild COVID-19. TCRdb reprocessed the 5' RACE reads via MiXCR and lists one record per CDR3 protein. The repertoire has about 140,000 distinct CDR3 sequences, 13% to 15% of them found once; the top ten carry 14%. Sequencing was carried out using PBMCs or a T cell subset sorted from them (not recorded which). These receptors were collected from an adult woman who had mild COVID-19 (a few samples of this study predate the infection). Cell type and time point are not known. The CDR3 runs from the conserved cysteine through the conserved F or W. Each record gives: J gene, D gene, V gene, clone size, CDR3 DNA, CDR3 protein. D genes are given only for firm matches. The listing skips clone size in some rows; elsewhere it reads once, few, many or a size class.

j_gene: TRBJ2-3; d_gene: TRBD2; v_gene: TRBV5-1; abundance: .; CDR3nt: TGCGCCAGCGGCGGGAGTGAGCCAGATACGCAGTATTTT; CDR3aa: CASGGSEPDTQYF
j_gene: TRBJ2-7; d_gene: .; v_gene: TRBV25-1; abundance: .; CDR3nt: TGTGCCAGGAACTGGTGCTGGAAGCCCCAGGGCGAGCAGTACTTC; CDR3aa: CARNWCWKPQGEQYF
j_gene: TRBJ2-1; d_gene: TRBD1; v_gene: TRBV29-1; abundance: .; CDR3nt: TGCAGCGTTGAGGGACAGGGCTCATTCTCCTACAATGAGCAGTTCTTC; CDR3aa: CSVEGQGSFSYNEQFF
j_gene: TRBJ1-3; d_gene: TRBD1; v_gene: TRBV11-2; abundance: few; CDR3nt: TGTGCCAGCAGATCGACAGGGGCCTCTGGAAACACCATATATTTT; CDR3aa: CASRSTGASGNTIYF
j_gene: TRBJ2-7; d_gene: .; v_gene: TRBV19; abundance: .; CDR3nt: TGTGCCAGTAGCCCTGCATCGGGATGGCAATACGAGCAGTACTTC; CDR3aa: CASSPASGWQYEQYF
j_gene: TRBJ2-1; d_gene: TRBD2; v_gene: TRBV7-2; abundance: few; CDR3nt: TGTGCCAGCAGCCCAGTCTCGGGACTAGCGGGGGGGGATGAGCAGTTCTTC; CDR3aa: CASSPVSGLAGGDEQFF
j_gene: TRBJ2-5; d_gene: .; v_gene: TRBV18; abundance: few; CDR3nt: TGTGCCAGCTCACCCCCGGATGGAGAGACCCAGTACTTC; CDR3aa: CASSPPDGETQYF
j_gene: TRBJ1-2; d_gene: .; v_gene: TRBV3-1; abundance: .; CDR3nt: TGTGCCAGCAGCCAAGATACTGGGTCGAATGGCTACACCTTC; CDR3aa: CASSQDTGSNGYTF
j_gene: TRBJ1-6; d_gene: .; v_gene: TRBV10-3; abundance: few; CDR3nt: TGTGCCATCAGTGACAGTGGAAGGGGTGGTTCACCCCTCCACTTT; CDR3aa: CAISDSGRGGSPLHF
j_gene: TRBJ2-7; d_gene: TRBD1; v_gene: TRBV7-6; abundance: .; CDR3nt: TGTGCCAGCAGGGGGACAGGGGACTACGAGCAGTACTTC; CDR3aa: CASRGTGDYEQYF
j_gene: TRBJ2-6; d_gene: TRBD2; v_gene: TRBV6-5; abundance: many; CDR3nt: TGTGCCAGCAGTTACGGGACTAGCGGGCCCTCTGGGGCCAACGTCCTGACTTTC; CDR3aa: CASSYGTSGPSGANVLTF
j_gene: TRBJ2-3; d_gene: .; v_gene: TRBV29-1; abundance: few; CDR3nt: TGCAGCGTTGGAGGCCAAAGCACAGATACGCAGTATTTT; CDR3aa: CSVGGQSTDTQYF
j_gene: TRBJ2-2; d_gene: TRBD2; v_gene: TRBV5-6; abundance: .; CDR3nt: TGTGCCAGCAGCTCGCCACGGAAATCTAGCGGGGGGGTCCTGGGCACCGGGGAGCTGTTTTTT; CDR3aa: CASSSPRKSSGGVLGTGELFF
j_gene: TRBJ1-1; d_gene: .; v_gene: TRBV7-9; abundance: many; CDR3nt: TGTGCCAGCAGCTTACTTTTTGTTAGGAACACTGAAGCTTTCTTT; CDR3aa: CASSLLFVRNTEAFF
j_gene: TRBJ2-3; d_gene: .; v_gene: TRBV5-6; abundance: few; CDR3nt: TGTGCCAGCAGCTTGGCGGGACCCACAGATACGCAGTATTTT; CDR3aa: CASSLAGPTDTQYF
j_gene: TRBJ1-2; d_gene: .; v_gene: TRBV29-1; abundance: .; CDR3nt: TGCAGCGTTGAAGATGAAGGGAACTATGGCTACACCTTC; CDR3aa: CSVEDEGNYGYTF
j_gene: TRBJ2-1; d_gene: TRBD2; v_gene: TRBV28; abundance: .; CDR3nt: TGTGCCAGCAGCCCCGAGGCTAGCGGGGGGTCGGATGAGCAGTTCTTC; CDR3aa: CASSPEASGGSDEQFF
j_gene: TRBJ2-3; d_gene: .; v_gene: TRBV12-3/TRBV12-4; abundance: few; CDR3nt: TGTGCCAGCAGGGAGGGATTTGGGAGCACAGATACGCAGTATTTT; CDR3aa: CASREGFGSTDTQYF
j_gene: TRBJ2-2; d_gene: TRBD2; v_gene: TRBV12-3/TRBV12-4; abundance: few; CDR3nt: TGTGCCAGCAGCTCCGGGGGGTACACCGGGGAGCTGTTTTTT; CDR3aa: CASSSGGYTGELFF
j_gene: TRBJ2-5; d_gene: .; v_gene: TRBV19; abundance: few; CDR3nt: TGTGCCAGTAGTCACTGGACAGTCCGGGACGAGACCCAGTACTTC; CDR3aa: CASSHWTVRDETQYF
j_gene: TRBJ2-3; d_gene: .; v_gene: TRBV10-3; abundance: .; CDR3nt: TGTGCCATCAGTGATTTAGGCACAGATACGCAGTATTTT; CDR3aa: CAISDLGTDTQYF
j_gene: TRBJ2-1; d_gene: TRBD1; v_gene: TRBV24-1; abundance: .; CDR3nt: TGTGCCACCAGTTTCAATACAGGGGGATCCTACAATGAGCAGTTCTTC; CDR3aa: CATSFNTGGSYNEQFF
j_gene: TRBJ2-7; d_gene: TRBD2; v_gene: TRBV11-2; abundance: few; CDR3nt: TGTGCCAGCAGCAGAGCGGGACTAGCCTCCCGTTACGAGCAGTACTTC; CDR3aa: CASSRAGLASRYEQYF
j_gene: TRBJ2-1; d_gene: TRBD2; v_gene: TRBV24-1; abundance: many; CDR3nt: TGTGCCACCAGTGATCCCGGACTAGCGGGAGGTGAGCAGTTCTTC; CDR3aa: CATSDPGLAGGEQFF
j_gene: TRBJ2-7; d_gene: .; v_gene: TRBV12-3/TRBV12-4; abundance: few; CDR3nt: TGTGCCAGCAGTCCTGGCCCGGACGGATTGTGCTTC; CDR3aa: CASSPGPDGLCF
j_gene: TRBJ1-1; d_gene: TRBD1; v_gene: TRBV19; abundance: few; CDR3nt: TGTGCCAGTAGTATCGGGTTAGGGGGCCTGAACACTGAAGCTTTCTTT; CDR3aa: CASSIGLGGLNTEAFF
j_gene: TRBJ2-2; d_gene: TRBD1; v_gene: TRBV5-4; abundance: .; CDR3nt: TGTGCCAGCAGACTGGACAGGGGGAACACCGGGGAGCTGTTTTTT; CDR3aa: CASRLDRGNTGELFF
j_gene: TRBJ2-3; d_gene: TRBD1; v_gene: TRBV6-2/TRBV6-3; abundance: .; CDR3nt: TGTGCCAGCAGTCCCGAGCGGTTGAGGGGGCGAGCAGATACGCAGTATTTT; CDR3aa: CASSPERLRGRADTQYF
j_gene: TRBJ2-2; d_gene: .; v_gene: TRBV5-1; abundance: few; CDR3nt: TGCGCCAGCAGCTTGGTAAACACCGGGGAGCTGTTTTTT; CDR3aa: CASSLVNTGELFF
j_gene: TRBJ2-5; d_gene: .; v_gene: TRBV5-1; abundance: many; CDR3nt: TGCGCCAGCAGCTTGGTCGGGACGGTGGAGACCCAGTACTTC; CDR3aa: CASSLVGTVETQYF
j_gene: TRBJ2-7; d_gene: TRBD2; v_gene: TRBV30; abundance: .; CDR3nt: TGTGCCTGGACTCCCGGGGGGGGCGAGCAGTACTTC; CDR3aa: CAWTPGGGEQYF
j_gene: TRBJ2-7; d_gene: TRBD1; v_gene: TRBV7-2; abundance: few; CDR3nt: TGTGCCAGCAGCTTTGACAGGGCCTACGAGCAGTACTTC; CDR3aa: CASSFDRAYEQYF
j_gene: TRBJ1-2; d_gene: TRBD1; v_gene: TRBV4-1; abundance: few; CDR3nt: TGCGCCAGCAGCCAACAGGACAGGGTTTCGGGCTACACCTTC; CDR3aa: CASSQQDRVSGYTF
j_gene: TRBJ2-2; d_gene: TRBD1; v_gene: TRBV28; abundance: .; CDR3nt: TGTGCCAGTGCGGGACAGGGGTCCACCGGGGAGCTGTTTTTT; CDR3aa: CASAGQGSTGELFF
j_gene: TRBJ2-7; d_gene: TRBD2; v_gene: TRBV30; abundance: many; CDR3nt: TGTGCCTGGAGTACTGGACTAGCGGGAGTCACCGAGCAGTACTTC; CDR3aa: CAWSTGLAGVTEQYF
j_gene: TRBJ1-2; d_gene: TRBD1; v_gene: TRBV6-5; abundance: .; CDR3nt: TGTGCCAGCAGCGTCTCCGGGACAGCAAACTATGGCTACACCTTC; CDR3aa: CASSVSGTANYGYTF
j_gene: TRBJ2-7; d_gene: .; v_gene: TRBV5-1; abundance: few; CDR3nt: TGCGCCAGCCGTGGGTTAGCGGAAAGCTACGAGCAGTACTTC; CDR3aa: CASRGLAESYEQYF
j_gene: TRBJ2-1; d_gene: TRBD1; v_gene: TRBV6-5; abundance: few; CDR3nt: TGTGCCAGCAGTAAGGGACGGACAGGGAATGTTGAGCAGTTCTTC; CDR3aa: CASSKGRTGNVEQFF
j_gene: TRBJ1-2; d_gene: .; v_gene: TRBV4-1; abundance: few; CDR3nt: TGCGCCAGCAGCCAAGAAGGAGGTGTCCTTTATGGCTACACCTTC; CDR3aa: CASSQEGGVLYGYTF
j_gene: TRBJ2-3; d_gene: .; v_gene: TRBV5-1; abundance: few; CDR3nt: TGCGCCAGCAGCTTGACCCGGGGATCAGATACGCAGTATTTT; CDR3aa: CASSLTRGSDTQYF
j_gene: TRBJ2-5; d_gene: .; v_gene: TRBV27; abundance: few; CDR3nt: TGTGCCATCAAGTCCCTGGCGGAAGGGCGGCAAGAGACCCAGTACTTC; CDR3aa: CAIKSLAEGRQETQYF
j_gene: TRBJ2-7; d_gene: TRBD1; v_gene: TRBV29-1; abundance: .; CDR3nt: TGCAGCGTTGTTTGGACAGGGACCTACGAGCAGTACTTC; CDR3aa: CSVVWTGTYEQYF
j_gene: TRBJ2-7; d_gene: .; v_gene: TRBV24-1; abundance: .; CDR3nt: TGTGCCACCAGTGAGGGGGTGAACTCCTACGAGCAGTACTTC; CDR3aa: CATSEGVNSYEQYF
j_gene: TRBJ2-3; d_gene: .; v_gene: TRBV7-3; abundance: few; CDR3nt: TGTGCCAGCAGCTTAGTCCCCGGTGGGGTTCTAGATACGCAGTATTTT; CDR3aa: CASSLVPGGVLDTQYF
j_gene: TRBJ1-3; d_gene: .; v_gene: TRBV12-3/TRBV12-4; abundance: few; CDR3nt: TGTGCCAGCAGTGCTCTTCCCGGAAACACCATATATTTT; CDR3aa: CASSALPGNTIYF
j_gene: TRBJ2-2; d_gene: .; v_gene: TRBV7-3; abundance: many; CDR3nt: TGTGCCAGCAGCTTAATTGCTAGCGAGAACACCGGGGAGCTGTTTTTT; CDR3aa: CASSLIASENTGELFF
j_gene: TRBJ2-1; d_gene: TRBD2; v_gene: TRBV24-1; abundance: many; CDR3nt: TGTGCCACCGCCACAAGTAGCGGGAGGGCCCACAACAATGAGCAGTTCTTC; CDR3aa: CATATSSGRAHNNEQFF
j_gene: TRBJ2-1; d_gene: TRBD1; v_gene: TRBV12-3/TRBV12-4; abundance: few; CDR3nt: TGTGCCAGCAGTTCTCACCCAGGGACAGGAGGCTACAATGAGCAGTTCTTC; CDR3aa: CASSSHPGTGGYNEQFF
j_gene: TRBJ1-6; d_gene: .; v_gene: TRBV11-3; abundance: few; CDR3nt: TGTGCCAGCGGCGACTTCCGGGACCACGGGAATAATTCACCCCTCCACTTT; CDR3aa: CASGDFRDHGNNSPLHF
j_gene: TRBJ2-3; d_gene: .; v_gene: TRBV18; abundance: few; CDR3nt: TGTGCCAGCTCACACTCGTTGAGACCTAGCACAGATACGCAGTATTTT; CDR3aa: CASSHSLRPSTDTQYF
j_gene: TRBJ1-1; d_gene: .; v_gene: TRBV3-1; abundance: .; CDR3nt: TGTGCCAGCAGCCAAGACGGGGCGGCTGAGGCTTTCTTT; CDR3aa: CASSQDGAAEAFF